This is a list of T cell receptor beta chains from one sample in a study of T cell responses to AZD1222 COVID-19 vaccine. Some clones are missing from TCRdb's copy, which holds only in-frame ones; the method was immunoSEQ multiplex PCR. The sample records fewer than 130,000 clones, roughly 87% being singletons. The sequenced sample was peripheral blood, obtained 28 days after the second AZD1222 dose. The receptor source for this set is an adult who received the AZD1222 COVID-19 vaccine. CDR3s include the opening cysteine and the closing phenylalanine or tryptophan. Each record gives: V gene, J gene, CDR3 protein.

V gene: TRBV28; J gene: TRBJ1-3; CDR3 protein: CASSSFGNTIYF
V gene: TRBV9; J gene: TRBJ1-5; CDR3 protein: CASSVGGGGQPQHF
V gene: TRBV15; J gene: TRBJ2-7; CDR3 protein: CATSRDRSSYEQYF
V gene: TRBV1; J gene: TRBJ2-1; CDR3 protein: CTSSQDLIRLRDSPLNEQFF
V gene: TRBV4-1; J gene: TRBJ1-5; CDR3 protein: CASSQLPQTLGNQPQHF
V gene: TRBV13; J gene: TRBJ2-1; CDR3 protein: CASSLALLAGGGEQFF
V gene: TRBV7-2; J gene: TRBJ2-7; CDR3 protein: CASSLAYGASSGRAKEQYF
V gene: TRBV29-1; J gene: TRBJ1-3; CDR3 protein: CSVEIRQGPSGNTIYF
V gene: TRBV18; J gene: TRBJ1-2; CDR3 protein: CASSPRGGDYGYTF
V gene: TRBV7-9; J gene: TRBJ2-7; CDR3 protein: CASSTSSYEQYF
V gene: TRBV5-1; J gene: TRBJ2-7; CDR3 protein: CASSPTGVSEQYF
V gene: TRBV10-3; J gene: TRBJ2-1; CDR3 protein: CAISSGYNEQFF
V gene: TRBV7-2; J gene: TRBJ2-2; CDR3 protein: CASSLGGRNTGELFF
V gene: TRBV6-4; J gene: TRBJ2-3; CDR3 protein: CASSELAGDTDTQYF
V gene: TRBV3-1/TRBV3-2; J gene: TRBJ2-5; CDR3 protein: CASSPGLAGKETQYF
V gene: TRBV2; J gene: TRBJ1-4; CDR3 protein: CASSEAAGTYATNEKLFF
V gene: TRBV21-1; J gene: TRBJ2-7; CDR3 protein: CASSKGRRDSFLLYEQYF
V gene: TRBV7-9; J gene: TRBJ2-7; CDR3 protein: CASSSDSSGKGAYEQYF
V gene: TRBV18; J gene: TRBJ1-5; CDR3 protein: CASSPRLETRNQPQHF
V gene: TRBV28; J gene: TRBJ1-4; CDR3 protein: CATYGRDSLNEKLFF
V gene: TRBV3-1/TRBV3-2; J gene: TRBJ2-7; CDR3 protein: CASSQGDRVYYEQYF
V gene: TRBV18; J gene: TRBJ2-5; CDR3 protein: CASSHRDSQETQYF
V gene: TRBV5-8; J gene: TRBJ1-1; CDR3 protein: CASSLYSLKNTEAFF
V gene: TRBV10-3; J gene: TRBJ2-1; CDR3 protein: CAIRLAPPRNEQFF
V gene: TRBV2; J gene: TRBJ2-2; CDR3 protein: CASSDSGHNTGELFF
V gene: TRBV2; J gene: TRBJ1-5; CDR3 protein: CASSEWRQYSNQPQHF
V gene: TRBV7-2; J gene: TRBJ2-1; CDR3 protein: CASSLVPGRAPSYNEQFF
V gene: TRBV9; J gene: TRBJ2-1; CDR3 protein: CASSVRGLAANEQFF
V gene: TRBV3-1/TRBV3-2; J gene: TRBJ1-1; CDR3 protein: CASSQVEQTEAFF
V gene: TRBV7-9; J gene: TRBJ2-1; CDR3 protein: CASSFDVNNEQFF
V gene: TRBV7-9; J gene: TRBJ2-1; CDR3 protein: CASSLPRVYEQFF
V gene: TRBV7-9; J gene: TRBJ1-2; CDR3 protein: CASSSAVQNYGYTF
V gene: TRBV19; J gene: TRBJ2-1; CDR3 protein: CASSTPGTGFLSAQFF
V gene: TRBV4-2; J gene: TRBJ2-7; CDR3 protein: CASSQVGTSGSGGEQYF
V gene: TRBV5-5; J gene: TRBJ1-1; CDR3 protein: CASSLNQDLKITEAFF
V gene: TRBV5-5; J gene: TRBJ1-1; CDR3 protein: CASSQGQGAYTEAFF
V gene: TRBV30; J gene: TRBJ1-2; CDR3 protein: CAWSPQHTF
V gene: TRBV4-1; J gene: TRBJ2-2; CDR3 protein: CASSQGQGAANTGELFF
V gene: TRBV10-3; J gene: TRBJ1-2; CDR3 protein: CAITEEGDYGYTF
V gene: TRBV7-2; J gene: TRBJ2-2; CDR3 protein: CASSPVGGSDTGELFF
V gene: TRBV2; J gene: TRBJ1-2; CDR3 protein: CASSEEGTVNYGYTF
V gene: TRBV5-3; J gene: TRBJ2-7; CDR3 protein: CARSLAPGLAVSYEQYF
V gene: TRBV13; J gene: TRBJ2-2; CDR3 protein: CASSLRQGALVKTGELFF
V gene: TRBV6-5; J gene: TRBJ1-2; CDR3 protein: CASSPTGIYGGYTF
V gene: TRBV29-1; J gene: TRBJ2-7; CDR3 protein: CSVTAGGLNEQYF
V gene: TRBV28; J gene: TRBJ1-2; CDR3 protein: CASSLGPLGQFYGYTF
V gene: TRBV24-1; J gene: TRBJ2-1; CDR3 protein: CATSDSGLLEQFF
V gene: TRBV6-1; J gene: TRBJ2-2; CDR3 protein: CASSEAGVLGLVRGTGELFF
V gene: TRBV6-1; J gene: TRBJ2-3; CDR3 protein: CASSEIGGDTQYF
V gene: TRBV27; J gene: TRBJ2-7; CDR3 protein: CASSFVGEYEQYF
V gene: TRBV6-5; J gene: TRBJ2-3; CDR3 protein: CASSIGVRDTQYF
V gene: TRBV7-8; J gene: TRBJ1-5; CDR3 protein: CASSSSDGTNQPQHF